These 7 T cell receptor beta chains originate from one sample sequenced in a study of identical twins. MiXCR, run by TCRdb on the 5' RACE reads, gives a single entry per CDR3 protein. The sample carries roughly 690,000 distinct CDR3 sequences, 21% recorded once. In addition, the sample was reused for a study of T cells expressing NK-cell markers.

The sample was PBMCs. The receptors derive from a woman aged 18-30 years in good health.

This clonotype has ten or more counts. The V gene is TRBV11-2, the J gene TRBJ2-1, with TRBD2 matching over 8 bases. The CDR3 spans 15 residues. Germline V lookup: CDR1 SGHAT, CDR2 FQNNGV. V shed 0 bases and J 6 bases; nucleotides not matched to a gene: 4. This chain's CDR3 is CASSLEASGLNEQFF. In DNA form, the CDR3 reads TGTGCCAGCAGCTTAGAGGCTAGCGGGCTCAATGAGCAGTTCTTC.

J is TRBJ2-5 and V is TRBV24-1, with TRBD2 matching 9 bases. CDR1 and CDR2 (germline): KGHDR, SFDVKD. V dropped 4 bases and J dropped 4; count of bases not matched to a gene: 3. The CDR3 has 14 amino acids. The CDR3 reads CATSDGGGVETQYF. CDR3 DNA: TGTGCCACCAGTGACGGCGGGGGGGTAGAGACCCAGTACTTC.

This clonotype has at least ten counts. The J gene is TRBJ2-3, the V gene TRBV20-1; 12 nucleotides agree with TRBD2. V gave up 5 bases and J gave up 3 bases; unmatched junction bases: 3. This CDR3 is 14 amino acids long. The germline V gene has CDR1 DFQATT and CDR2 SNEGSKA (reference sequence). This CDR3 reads CSAPLAGGTDTQYF. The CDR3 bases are TGCAGTGCTCCTCTAGCGGGGGGGACAGATACGCAGTATTTT.

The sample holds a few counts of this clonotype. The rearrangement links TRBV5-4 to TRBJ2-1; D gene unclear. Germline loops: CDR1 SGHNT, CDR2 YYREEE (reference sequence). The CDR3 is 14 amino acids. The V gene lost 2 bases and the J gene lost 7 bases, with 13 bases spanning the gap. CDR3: CASSFADLENEQFF. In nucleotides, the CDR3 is TGTGCCAGCAGCTTTGCGGACCTCGAAAATGAGCAGTTCTTC.

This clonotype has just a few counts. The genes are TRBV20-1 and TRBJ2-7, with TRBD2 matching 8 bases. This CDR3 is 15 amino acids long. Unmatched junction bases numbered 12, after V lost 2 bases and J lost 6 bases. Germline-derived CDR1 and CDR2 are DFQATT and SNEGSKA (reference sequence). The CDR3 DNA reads TGCAGTGCTAGATCCCCGGGACTAGTTGCTCGCGAGCAGTACTTC. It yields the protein CSARSPGLVAREQYF.

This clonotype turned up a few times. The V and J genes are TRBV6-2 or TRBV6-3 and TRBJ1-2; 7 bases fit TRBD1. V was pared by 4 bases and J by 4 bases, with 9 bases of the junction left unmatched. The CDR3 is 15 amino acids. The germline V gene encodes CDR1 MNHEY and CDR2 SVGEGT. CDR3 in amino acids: CASSSSGGPLYGYTF. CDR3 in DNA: TGTGCCAGCAGTTCTTCAGGGGGACCCCTCTATGGCTACACCTTC.

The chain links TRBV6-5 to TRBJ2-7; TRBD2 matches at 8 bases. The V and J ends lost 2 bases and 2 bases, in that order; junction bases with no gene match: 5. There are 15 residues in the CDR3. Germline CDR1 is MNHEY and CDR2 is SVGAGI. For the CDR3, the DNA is TGTGCCAGCAGTTACACGGGGGGGATAGCCTACGAGCAGTACTTC. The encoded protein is CASSYTGGIAYEQYF.